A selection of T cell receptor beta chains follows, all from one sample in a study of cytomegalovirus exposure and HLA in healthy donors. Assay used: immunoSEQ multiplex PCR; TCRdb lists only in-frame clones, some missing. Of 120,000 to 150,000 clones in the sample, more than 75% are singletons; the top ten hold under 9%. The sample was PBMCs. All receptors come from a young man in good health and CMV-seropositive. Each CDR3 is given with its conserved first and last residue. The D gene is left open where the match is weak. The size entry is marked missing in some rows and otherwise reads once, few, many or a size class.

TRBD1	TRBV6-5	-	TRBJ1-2	CASSYRADRGPGYTF	TGTGCCAGCAGTTATCGGGCTGACAGGGGGCCTGGCTACACCTTC
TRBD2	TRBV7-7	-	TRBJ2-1	CASSPWGLAGINEQFF	TGTGCTAGCAGCCCCTGGGGCCTAGCGGGAATAAATGAGCAGTTCTTC
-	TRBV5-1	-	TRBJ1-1	CASSLKTVNTEAFF	TGCGCCAGCAGCTTGAAGACAGTGAACACTGAAGCTTTCTTT
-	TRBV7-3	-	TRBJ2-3	CASSYAKRDTQYF	TGTGCCAGCAGTTACGCAAAGCGGGATACGCAGTATTTT
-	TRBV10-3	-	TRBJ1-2	CAISDPTEGRSYRANYGYTF	TGTGCCATCAGTGACCCGACGGAGGGGCGGTCGTACAGAGCTAACTATGGCTACACCTTC
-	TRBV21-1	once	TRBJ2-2	CARRSGGANTGELFF	TGTGCCAGACGAAGCGGAGGGGCGAACACCGGGGAGCTGTTTTTT
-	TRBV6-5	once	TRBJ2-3	CASSPGFTSEDTQYF	TGTGCCAGCAGCCCCGGTTTCACCTCTGAAGATACGCAGTATTTT
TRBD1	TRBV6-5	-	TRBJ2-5	CASRTGQETQYF	TGTGCCAGCAGGACAGGGCAAGAGACCCAGTACTTC
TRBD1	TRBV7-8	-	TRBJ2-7	CASSLRSAAGGYEQYF	TGTGCCAGCAGCTTACGTTCGGCGGCAGGGGGCTACGAGCAGTACTTC
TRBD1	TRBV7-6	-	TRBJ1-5	CASSFGQGGDQPQHF	TGTGCCAGCAGCTTCGGACAGGGGGGAGATCAGCCCCAGCATTTT
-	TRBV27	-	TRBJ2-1	CASSSLRQNSISYNEQFF	TGTGCCAGCAGTTCCCTACGACAAAACTCGATATCCTACAATGAGCAGTTCTTC